Detailed here is one T cell receptor (beta chain). Germline V gives CDR1 WNHNN, CDR2 SYGVQD (reference sequence). The CDR3 is 12 amino acids. V gave up 4 bases and J gave up 8 bases, with 9 bases separating them. These data are taken from a study of T cell clonotyping in hematopoietic cell transplantation. Clones were read by immunoSEQ multiplex PCR, and TCRdb kept only the in-frame ones, dropping some. Found here are over 9,500 clones, roughly 90% of them singletons; the top ten hold more than 10%. Time point here: recipient sample about 28 days before transplant, after cytoreduction. Sequenced material: peripheral blood mononuclear cells, taken before stem cell transplant. This receptor was identified in a middle-aged woman with acute myeloid leukemia. Some clones in this sample may be carry-over from other donors' samples. This sequence joins TRBV10-1 and TRBJ2-1, with TRBD2 as a possible D gene (5 bases). For the CDR3, the DNA is TGCGCCAGCAGTGCGGACTGGTATGAGCAGTTCTTC. Its translation: CASSADWYEQFF.